The 12 T cell receptor beta chains below all came from one sample that was sequenced in a study of shared clonotypes between healthy human individuals. This table comes from immunoSEQ multiplex PCR, and its TCRdb copy is limited to in-frame clones, with some not included. The repertoire holds hundreds of thousands of clones, approximately 74% seen once, with 1.5% to 2% in the top ten. Input material: memory CD4+ T cells sorted from blood. The subset denotes: CD45RA-negative fraction. The receptors originated from a woman aged 25 to 39 in good health.

The rearrangement uses TRBV7-9 and TRBJ2-1; D gene unclear. This CDR3 is 13 amino acids long. Germline CDR1 and CDR2: SEHNR and FQNEAQ (reference sequence). V lost 4 bases to trimming and J lost 7 bases, with 11 bases between them. CDR3 DNA: TGTGCCAGCAGCTCCTATAGGCAAAATGAGCAGTTCTTC. It encodes CASSSYRQNEQFF.

In this sample, this clone turned up once. The V gene is TRBV10-2, the J gene TRBJ2-3, with D perhaps matching TRBD1 or TRBD2 (6 bases each). This CDR3 has 16 amino acids. With 3 bases removed from V and 8 bases from J, the gap between germline ends came to 21 bases. Germline lookup yields CDR1 WSHSY and CDR2 SAAADI. CDR3 sequence reads: CASSEGETVWGATQYF. The CDR3 DNA is TGCGCCAGCAGTGAAGGGGAGACCGTTTGGGGGGCTACGCAGTATTTT.

The chain is built from TRBV2 and TRBJ1-1; D is uncertain. The CDR3 totals 11 residues. Trimming took 5 bases from V and 10 from J, leaving 11 bases between them. Germline V gene lookup returns CDR1 SNHLY and CDR2 FYNNEI. CDR3 bases: TGTGCCAGCAGTACGGGGTTGAGAGCTTTCTTT. Amino acids: CASSTGLRAFF.

The chain uses TRBV6-1 and TRBJ1-1, with D unresolved. V was clipped by 7 bases and J by 3 bases, with 9 bases between them. The CDR3 has 12 residues. CDR1 MNHNS and CDR2 SASEGT come from the germline V gene. CDR3 protein: CASTRSDTEAFF. The CDR3 DNA sequence: TGTGCCAGCACCCGGAGTGACACTGAAGCTTTCTTT.

V gene TRBV5-1 combines with J gene TRBJ2-2; D uncertain. Germline CDR1 SGHRS, CDR2 YFSETQ. V gave up 5 bases and J gave up 0 bases, with 8 bases separating them. CDR3 length: 14 amino acids. The CDR3 DNA follows: TGCGCCAGCAGACAGCAACCGAACACCGGGGAGCTGTTTTTT. Protein product: CASRQQPNTGELFF.

The genes are TRBV5-1 and TRBJ2-2, with 9 nucleotides matching TRBD1. CDR3 length: 15 residues. The J segment lost 2 bases and the V segment lost 3 bases, leaving 2 bases of the junction unmatched. CDR1 SGHRS and CDR2 YFSETQ come from the germline V gene. CDR3 loop: CASSWGQGNTGELFF. The CDR3 DNA reads as TGCGCCAGCAGCTGGGGACAGGGAAACACCGGGGAGCTGTTTTTT.

The J gene is TRBJ2-7, the V gene TRBV11-2; D not resolved. V was shortened by 4 bases and J by 3 bases, with 19 bases between the two germline ends. The germline V gene encodes CDR1 SGHAT and CDR2 FQNNGV. This CDR3 spans 16 amino acids. CDR3 region: CASSSTKGRSSYEQYF. The CDR3 DNA reads TGTGCCAGCAGCTCTACGAAAGGACGCTCGAGCTACGAGCAGTACTTC.

The rearrangement links TRBV14 to TRBJ1-1; unclear D gene. The germline V gene has CDR1 SGHDN and CDR2 FVKESK. This CDR3 is 14 amino acids long. Trimming shortened V by 1 base and J by 1 base, and 7 bases separated the two germline ends. The CDR3 protein is CASSQGYGNTEAFF. The CDR3, as DNA: TGTGCCAGCAGCCAAGGGTATGGGAACACTGAAGCTTTCTTT.

This clone was observed a few times. The V and J genes are TRBV7-8 and TRBJ1-4; TRBD1 might be the D (6 bases). This CDR3 contains 15 residues. V was clipped by 1 base and J by 7 bases, with 13 bases between them. The germline V gene encodes CDR1 SGHVS and CDR2 FQNEAQ. CDR3 loop: CASSLGGLRGEKLFF. The CDR3 DNA is TGTGCCAGCAGCTTAGGAGGACTCAGGGGTGAAAAACTGTTTTTT.

In its sample, this clone was seen once. The V gene is TRBV19, the J gene TRBJ2-6; D might be TRBD1 or TRBD2, each matching 5 bases. V lost 4 bases to trimming and J lost 2 bases, with 15 bases between them. The CDR3 is 17 residues long. Germline values: CDR1 LNHDA, CDR2 SQIVND (reference sequence). CDR3 sequence reads: CASSKLFRGAGANVLTF. The CDR3 DNA sequence: TGTGCCAGTAGTAAGCTTTTTCGGGGCGCTGGGGCCAACGTCCTGACTTTC.

The chain carries TRBV6-1 and TRBJ2-6; D gene ambiguous. This CDR3 region has 15 residues. CDR1 is MNHNS, CDR2 SASEGT, per germline. V lost 7 bases, J lost 2 bases, and 12 bases lay in between. The CDR3 DNA sequence: TGTGCCAGCAATCGAGTCAGTGCTGGGGCCAACGTCCTGACTTTC. It codes for CASNRVSAGANVLTF.

CDR3 nucleotide sequence: TGTGCCAGCAGCGTAGTGGCGGAATCCTACAATGAGCAGTTCTTC. It translates to CASSVVAESYNEQFF. The rearrangement uses TRBV9 and TRBJ2-1; D not resolved. The germline V gene has CDR1 SGDLS and CDR2 YYNGEE. Trimming took 0 bases from V and 1 from J, leaving 8 bases between them. This CDR3 region has 15 residues.